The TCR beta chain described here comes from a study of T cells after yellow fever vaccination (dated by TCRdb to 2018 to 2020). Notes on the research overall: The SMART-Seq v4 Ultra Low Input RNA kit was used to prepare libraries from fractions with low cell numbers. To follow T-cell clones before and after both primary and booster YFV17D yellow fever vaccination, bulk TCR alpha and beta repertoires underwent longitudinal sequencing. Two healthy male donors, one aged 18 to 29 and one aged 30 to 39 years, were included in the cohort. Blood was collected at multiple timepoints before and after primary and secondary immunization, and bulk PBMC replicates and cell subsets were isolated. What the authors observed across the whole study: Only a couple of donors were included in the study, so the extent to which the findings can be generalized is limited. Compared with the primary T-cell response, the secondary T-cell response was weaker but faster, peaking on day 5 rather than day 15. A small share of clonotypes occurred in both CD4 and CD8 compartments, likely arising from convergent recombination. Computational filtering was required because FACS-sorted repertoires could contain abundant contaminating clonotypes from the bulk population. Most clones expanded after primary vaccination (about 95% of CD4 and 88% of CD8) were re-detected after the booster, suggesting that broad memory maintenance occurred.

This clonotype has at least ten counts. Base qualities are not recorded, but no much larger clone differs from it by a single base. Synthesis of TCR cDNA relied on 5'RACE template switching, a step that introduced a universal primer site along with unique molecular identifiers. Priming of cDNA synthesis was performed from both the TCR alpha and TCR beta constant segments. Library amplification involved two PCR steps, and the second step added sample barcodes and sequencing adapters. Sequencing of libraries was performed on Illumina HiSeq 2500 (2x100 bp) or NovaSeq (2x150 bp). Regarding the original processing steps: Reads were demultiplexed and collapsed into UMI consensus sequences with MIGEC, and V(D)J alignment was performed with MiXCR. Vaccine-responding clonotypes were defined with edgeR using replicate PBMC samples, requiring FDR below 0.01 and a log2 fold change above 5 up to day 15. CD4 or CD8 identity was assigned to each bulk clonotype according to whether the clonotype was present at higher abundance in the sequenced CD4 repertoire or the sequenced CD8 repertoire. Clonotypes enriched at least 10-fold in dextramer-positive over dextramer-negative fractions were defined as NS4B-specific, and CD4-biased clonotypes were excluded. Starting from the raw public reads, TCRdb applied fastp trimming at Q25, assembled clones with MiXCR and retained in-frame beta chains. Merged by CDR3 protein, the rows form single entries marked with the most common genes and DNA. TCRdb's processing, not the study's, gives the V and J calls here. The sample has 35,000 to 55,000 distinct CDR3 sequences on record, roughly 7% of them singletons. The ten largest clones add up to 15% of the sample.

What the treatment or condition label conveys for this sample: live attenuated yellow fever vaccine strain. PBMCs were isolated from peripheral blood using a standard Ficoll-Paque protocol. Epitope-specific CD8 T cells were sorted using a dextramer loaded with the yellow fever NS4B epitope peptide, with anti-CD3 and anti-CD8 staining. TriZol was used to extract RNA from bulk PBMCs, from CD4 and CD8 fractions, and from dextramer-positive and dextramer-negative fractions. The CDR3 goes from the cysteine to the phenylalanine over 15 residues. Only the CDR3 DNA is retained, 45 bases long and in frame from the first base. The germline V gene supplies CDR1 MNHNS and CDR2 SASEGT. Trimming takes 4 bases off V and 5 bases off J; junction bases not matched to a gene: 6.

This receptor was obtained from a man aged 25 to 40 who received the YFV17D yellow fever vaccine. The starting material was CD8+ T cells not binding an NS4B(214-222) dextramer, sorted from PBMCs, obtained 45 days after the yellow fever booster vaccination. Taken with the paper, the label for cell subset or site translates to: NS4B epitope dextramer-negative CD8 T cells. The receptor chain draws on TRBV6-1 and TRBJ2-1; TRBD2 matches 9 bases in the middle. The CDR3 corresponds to CASSGSGSYNNEQFF. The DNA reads TGTGCCAGCAGTGGTAGCGGGAGTTACAACAATGAGCAGTTCTTC.